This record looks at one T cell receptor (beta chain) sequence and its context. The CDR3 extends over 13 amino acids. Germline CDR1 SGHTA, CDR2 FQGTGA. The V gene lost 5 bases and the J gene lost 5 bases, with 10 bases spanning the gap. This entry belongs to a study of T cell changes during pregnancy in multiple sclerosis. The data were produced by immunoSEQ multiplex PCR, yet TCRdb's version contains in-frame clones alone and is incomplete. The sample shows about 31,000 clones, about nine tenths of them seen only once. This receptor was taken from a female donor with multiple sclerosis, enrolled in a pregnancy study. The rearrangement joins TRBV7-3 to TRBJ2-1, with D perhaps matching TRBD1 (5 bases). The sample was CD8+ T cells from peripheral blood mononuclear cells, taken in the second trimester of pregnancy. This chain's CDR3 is CASSMTVNNEQFF. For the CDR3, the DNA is TGTGCCAGCAGCATGACAGTTAACAATGAGCAGTTCTTC.